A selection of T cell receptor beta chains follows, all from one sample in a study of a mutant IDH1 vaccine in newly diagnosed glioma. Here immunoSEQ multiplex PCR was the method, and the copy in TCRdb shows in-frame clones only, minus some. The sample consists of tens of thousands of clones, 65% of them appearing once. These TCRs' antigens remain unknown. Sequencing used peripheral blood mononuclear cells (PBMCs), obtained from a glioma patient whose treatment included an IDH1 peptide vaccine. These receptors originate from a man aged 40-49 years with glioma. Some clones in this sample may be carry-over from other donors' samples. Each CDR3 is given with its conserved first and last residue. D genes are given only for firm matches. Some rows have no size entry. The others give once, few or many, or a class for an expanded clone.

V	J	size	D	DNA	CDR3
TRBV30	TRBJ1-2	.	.	TGTGCCTGGAGCTCCTCTCCGGGACACTTGGCGACATATGGCTACACCTTC	CAWSSSPGHLATYGYTF
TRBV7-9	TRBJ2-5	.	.	TGTGCCAGCAGCTTAGCGGTGGGGGCGGTGCAAGAGACCCAGTACTTC	CASSLAVGAVQETQYF
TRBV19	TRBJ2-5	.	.	TGTGCCAGTAGTGTCTCGTATGGGGAGACCCAGTACTTC	CASSVSYGETQYF
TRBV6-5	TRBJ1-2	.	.	TGTGCCAGCAGCCAAGGGCAAATCTATGGCTACACCTTC	CASSQGQIYGYTF
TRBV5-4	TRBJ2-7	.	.	TGTGCCAGCAGCCGCCGGGCGGACAGAACCTACGAGCAGTACTTC	CASSRRADRTYEQYF
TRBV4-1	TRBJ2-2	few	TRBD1	TGCGCCAGCAGCCCAGTGGACAGGGAGACCGGGGAGCTGTTTTTT	CASSPVDRETGELFF
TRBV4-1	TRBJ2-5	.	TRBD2	TGCGCCAGCAGCCCCAGGCGGACTAGCGGGGGGGCCGCAGAGACCCAGTACTTC	CASSPRRTSGGAAETQYF
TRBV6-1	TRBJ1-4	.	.	TGTGCCAGCAGATCACAGGTCGTCACTAATGAAAAACTGTTTTTT	CASRSQVVTNEKLFF
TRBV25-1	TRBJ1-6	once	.	TGTGCCAGCAGTGCGCCGGGCCCCGGTCTCCTCCACTTT	CASSAPGPGLLHF
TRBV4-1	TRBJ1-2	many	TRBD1	TGCGCCAGCAGCCCGGGACAGGGTTCGAATGGCTACACCTTC	CASSPGQGSNGYTF
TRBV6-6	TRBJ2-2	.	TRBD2	TGTGCCAGCAGTTACGAAGCGGGGAGTGACACCGGGGAGCTGTTTTTT	CASSYEAGSDTGELFF
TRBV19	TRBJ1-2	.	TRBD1	TGTGCCAGTAGTCCCTCCCGGGACAGGGTATTTGGCTACACCTTC	CASSPSRDRVFGYTF
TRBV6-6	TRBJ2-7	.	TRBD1	TGTGCCAGCAGTTACGGGACAGGGGAGTACGAGCAGTACTTC	CASSYGTGEYEQYF
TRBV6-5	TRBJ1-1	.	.	TGTGCCACCCGGGGACATCGGAACACTGAAGCTTTCTTT	CATRGHRNTEAFF
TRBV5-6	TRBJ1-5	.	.	TGTGCCAGCAGCTTGGCCAGTGGTTATAGCAATCAGCCCCAGCATTTT	CASSLASGYSNQPQHF
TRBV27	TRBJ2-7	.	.	TGTGCCAGCAGTGCGACCACAGGGTTGGCGCAGTACTTC	CASSATTGLAQYF
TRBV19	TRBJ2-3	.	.	TGTGCCAGTAGTTCCGACACGTATTCTAGCACAGATACGCAGTATTTT	CASSSDTYSSTDTQYF
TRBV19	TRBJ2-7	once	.	TGTGCCAGTAGTATACGAGGAGCGTCCTACGAGCAGTACTTC	CASSIRGASYEQYF
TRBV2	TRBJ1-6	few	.	TGTGCCAGCGGACGAGGGGCTGGTTCACCCCTCCACTTT	CASGRGAGSPLHF
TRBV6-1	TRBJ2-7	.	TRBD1	TGTGCCAGCTGGGACAGGGGAAGGGGCCTCTACGAGCAGTACTTC	CASWDRGRGLYEQYF
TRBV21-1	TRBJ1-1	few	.	TGTGCCAGCTTAACACAGGGGCCGGCCATGAACACTGAAGCTTTCTTT	CASLTQGPAMNTEAFF
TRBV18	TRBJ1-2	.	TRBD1	TGTGCCAGCTCATCAGGACCGGGACAGGGGTATGGCTACACCTTC	CASSSGPGQGYGYTF
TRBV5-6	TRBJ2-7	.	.	TGTGCCAGCAGCCCGCTCGGGGAGGCCTACGAGCAGTACTTC	CASSPLGEAYEQYF
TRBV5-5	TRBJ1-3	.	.	TGTGCCAGCAGCTTGGGAGGATTTGGAAACACCATATATTTT	CASSLGGFGNTIYF